This T cell receptor beta chain was sequenced in a study of graft-versus-host responses after intestinal transplantation. Turning to the study itself: Transplants were multivisceral, liver-intestinal, or isolated intestinal. Once they had received anti-thymocyte globulin induction, all recipients took tacrolimus and steroids for around 3 years.

Broader study findings: An association linked early post-transplant HvG declines with peak circulating GvH clone levels. High graft-versus-host to host-versus-graft T cell clonal ratios marked allografts of patients with graft-donor macrochimerism.

As for this clone: Its antigen is unknown.

TCRdb's table, derived via immunoSEQ multiplex PCR, lists solely in-frame clones and lacks some. The table records roughly 110,000 clones, approximately 86% of them present only once. The receptor's source is a human donor who was the organ donor for an intestinal transplant. The specimen comprised unstimulated CD4+ T cells sorted from spleen or lymph node cells, sampled before transplant.

Here the CDR3 reads CASSSTARGATEAFF. The CDR3 coding sequence is TGTGCCAGCAGCTCCACCGCCAGGGGGGCGACTGAAGCTTTCTTT. V usage is TRBV5-4 and J usage is TRBJ1-1, with 7 positions matching TRBD1. V lost 3 bases and J lost 5; bases outside the gene matches: 10. The CDR3 has 15 residues. Germline V lookup: CDR1 SGHNT, CDR2 YYREEE (reference sequence).